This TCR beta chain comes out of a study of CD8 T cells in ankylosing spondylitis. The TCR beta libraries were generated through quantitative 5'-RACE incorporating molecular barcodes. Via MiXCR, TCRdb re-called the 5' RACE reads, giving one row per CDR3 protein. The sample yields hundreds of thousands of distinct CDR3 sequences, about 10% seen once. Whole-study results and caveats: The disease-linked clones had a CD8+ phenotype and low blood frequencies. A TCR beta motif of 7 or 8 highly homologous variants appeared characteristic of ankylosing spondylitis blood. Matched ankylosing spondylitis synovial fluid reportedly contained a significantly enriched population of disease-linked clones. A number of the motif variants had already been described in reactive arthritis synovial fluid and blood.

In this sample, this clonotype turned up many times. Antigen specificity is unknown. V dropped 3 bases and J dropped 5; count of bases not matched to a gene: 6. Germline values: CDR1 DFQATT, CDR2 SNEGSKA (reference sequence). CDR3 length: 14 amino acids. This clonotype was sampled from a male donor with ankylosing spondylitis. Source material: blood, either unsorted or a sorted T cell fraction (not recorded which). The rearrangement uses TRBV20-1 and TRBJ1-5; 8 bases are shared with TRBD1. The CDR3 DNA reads TGCAGTGCTAGCCTGGGACAGGACGATCAGCCCCAGCATTTT. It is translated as CSASLGQDDQPQHF.